The 13 T cell receptor beta chains below were found in one sample sequenced in a study of blood T cell repertoires in COVID-19. The table came from immunoSEQ multiplex PCR; TCRdb's copy has only in-frame clones and leaves some out. The data contain about 230,000 clones, around 84% of them singletons. The sample was peripheral blood. These TCRs come from a man aged 35 to 55 with acute or convalescent COVID-19.

This chain links TRBV7-9 with TRBJ1-1; no reliable D call. CDR3 length: 15 amino acids. Trimming cost V 5 bases and J 4 bases, with 17 bases left between them. Germline V gives CDR1 SEHNR, CDR2 FQNEAQ (reference sequence). CDR3 residues: CASSPDFRTTTEAFF. The CDR3 DNA reads as TGTGCCAGCAGCCCAGACTTTAGGACTACCACTGAAGCTTTCTTT.

This rearrangement joins TRBV3-1 (or the pseudogene TRBV3-2) to TRBJ1-1, with D perhaps matching TRBD1 (5 bases). Germline-derived CDR1 and CDR2 are LGHDT and YNNKEL (reference sequence). V lost 1 base and J lost 4, with 7 bases in between. The CDR3 covers 13 residues. The CDR3, as DNA: TGTGCCAGCAGCCAAGTAGGGGTCACTGAAGCTTTCTTT. Translation gives CASSQVGVTEAFF.

This clone was observed a handful of times. The chain recombines TRBV3-1 (or the pseudogene TRBV3-2) with TRBJ2-3; TRBD2 matches at 10 bases. The CDR3 length is 18 residues. Germline V gene lookup returns CDR1 LGHDT and CDR2 YNNKEL (reference sequence). V gave up 4 bases and J gave up 5 bases; unmatched junction bases: 15. The CDR3 sequence: CASSPATSGVPIGDTQYF. The CDR3 coding sequence is TGTGCCAGCAGCCCAGCTACTAGCGGGGTCCCTATCGGAGATACGCAGTATTTT.

The chain joins TRBV5-4 to TRBJ1-2; 11 positions agree with TRBD1. The CDR3 has 16 residues. Trimming cost V 4 bases and J 5 bases; bases outside gene matches: 10. Germline lookup yields CDR1 SGHNT and CDR2 YYREEE (reference sequence). CDR3 DNA: TGTGCCAGCAGCCCCCTTCGGACAGGGGGCGCTTATGGCTACACCTTC. It translates to CASSPLRTGGAYGYTF.

This chain connects TRBV11-2 to TRBJ1-1; no definite D call. The germline gives CDR1 SGHAT, CDR2 FQNNGV. V was shortened by 1 base and J by 1 base, with 10 bases between the two germline ends. The CDR3 totals 15 residues. CDR3 sequence reads: CASSLGAQANTEAFF. The CDR3 DNA follows: TGTGCCAGCAGCTTAGGCGCGCAGGCGAACACTGAAGCTTTCTTT.

This chain's CDR3 is CASSLLQGAGEKLFF. The CDR3 bases are TGTGCCAGCAGCTTGTTACAGGGGGCGGGGGAAAAACTGTTTTTT. The chain has TRBV7-9 and TRBJ1-4; 9 bases match TRBD1. The CDR3 spans 15 residues. Trimming removed 3 bases from V and 8 bases from J; junction bases left unmatched: 7. Germline V gives CDR1 SEHNR, CDR2 FQNEAQ (reference sequence).

The rearrangement links TRBV29-1 to TRBJ2-3; D might be TRBD2 (5 bases). Germline CDR1 and CDR2: SQVTM and ANQGSEA. The CDR3 extends over 12 amino acids. V was cut by 4 bases and J by 6 bases, with 11 bases left in between. The CDR3 loop reads CSVAGIDDTQYF. DNA for the CDR3: TGCAGCGTTGCGGGGATCGACGATACGCAGTATTTT.

The chain recombines TRBV5-4 with TRBJ2-2; D is ambiguous. The CDR3 loop spans 16 amino acids. Germline V gene lookup returns CDR1 SGHNT and CDR2 YYREEE (reference sequence). The V and J ends lost 1 base and 0 bases respectively, with 10 bases between them. CDR3 bases: TGTGCCAGCAGCTTGATGGATACTACGAACACCGGGGAGCTGTTTTTT. Its translation: CASSLMDTTNTGELFF. The full variable domain, rest sourced from reference TRBV5-4 and TRBJ2-2, is ETGVTQSPTHLIKTRGQQVTLRCSSQSGHNTVSWYQQALGQGPQFIFQYYREEENGRGNFPPRFSGLQFPNYSSELNVNALELDDSALYLCASSLMDTTNTGELFFGEGSRLTVL.

The chain has TRBV5-4 and TRBJ1-2, with D perhaps matching TRBD1 (6 bases). Germline V lookup: CDR1 SGHNT, CDR2 YYREEE (reference sequence). CDR3 length equals 15 residues. V lost 0 bases and J lost 4, with 13 bases in between. CDR3 residues: CASSLASDSPYGYTF. The CDR3, as DNA: TGTGCCAGCAGCTTGGCCTCGGACAGCCCCTATGGCTACACCTTC.

This chain connects TRBV18 to TRBJ2-1; 14 nucleotides match TRBD2. Per the germline V gene, CDR1 is KGHSH and CDR2 is LQKENI. Trimming cost V 6 bases and J 15 bases; bases outside gene matches: 7. The length of the CDR3 is 13 residues. CDR3 residues: CASSGTSGGPGFF. Here the CDR3 DNA reads TGTGCCAGCTCCGGGACTAGCGGGGGCCCAGGGTTCTTC.

In nucleotides, the CDR3 is TGTGCCAGCAGCCAAGACTCCCGTAACGGGAATGAGCAGTTCTTC. It codes for CASSQDSRNGNEQFF. V gene TRBV3-1 (or the pseudogene TRBV3-2) combines with J gene TRBJ2-1, with D unresolved. Germline assignment: CDR1 LGHDT and CDR2 YNNKEL (reference sequence). The CDR3 covers 15 residues. V dropped 0 bases and J dropped 7 bases, with 13 bases sitting between them.

Of note for this clone: The junction shows a germline mismatch at one end, possibly a read error. V and J are TRBV3-1 (or the pseudogene TRBV3-2) and TRBJ1-4, with a possible D match to TRBD1 (5 bases). CDR1 LGHDT and CDR2 YNNKEL come from the germline V gene (reference sequence). CDR3 length: 16 residues. The CDR3 DNA reads TGTGCCAGCAGCCAAGAGGAGGCAGGGACTAATAAAAAACTGTTTTTT. Its protein is CASSQEEAGTNKKLFF.

The chain is built from TRBV14 and TRBJ2-1; the D is unclear. V gave up 0 bases and J gave up 8 bases, with 8 bases separating them. The germline V gene encodes CDR1 SGHDN and CDR2 FVKESK. This CDR3 comprises 13 residues. The CDR3 coding sequence is TGTGCCAGCAGCCAAGATCTAAGTGATGAGCAGTTCTTC. Translation gives CASSQDLSDEQFF.